This TCR beta chain was sequenced for a study of T cell responses to AZD1222 COVID-19 vaccine. The CDR3 has 14 amino acids. Germline loops: CDR1 LNHDA, CDR2 SQIVND (reference sequence). V lost 4 bases, J lost 0 bases, and 7 bases lay in between. TCRdb keeps only in-frame clones here, not all; method: immunoSEQ multiplex PCR. Counted here are 140,000 to 150,000 clones, 90% to 95% occurring once; the ten biggest clones make up 1.4%. This chain uses TRBV19 with TRBJ1-3, with D possibly matching TRBD1 (5 bases). Sequenced here: peripheral blood, sampled on day 0 of AZD1222 vaccination. The sequence came from an adult in good health. The CDR3 sequence is CASSTGASGNTIYF. CDR3 in DNA: TGTGCCAGTAGTACCGGGGCCTCTGGAAACACCATATATTTT. Supplemented by reference TRBV19 and TRBJ1-3, the full variable domain reads DGGITQSPKYLFRKEGQNVTLSCEQNLNHDAMYWYRQDPGQGLRLIYYSQIVNDFQKGDIAEGYSVSREKKESFPLTVTSAQKNPTAFYLCASSTGASGNTIYFGEGSWLTVV.